The 5 T cell receptor beta chains given below trace back to one sample, sequenced in a study of CD4 T cells in relation to SARS-CoV-2 and coronaviruses. The unexposed donors gave CD4+ T cells in about 2010-2019, prior to COVID-19. Assay used: immunoSEQ multiplex PCR; TCRdb lists only in-frame clones, some missing. The table shows approximately 70,000 clones, with more than 80% occurring only once. Material: naive CD4+ T cells from PBMCs. Subset of the sample: naive CD4+ T cells isolated by negative enrichment. The source is a human donor in good health.

This clone came up once. The gene calls are TRBV20-1 and TRBJ2-2, with a weak D call TRBD2 (6 bases). This CDR3 comprises 14 residues. CDR1 DFQATT and CDR2 SNEGSKA come from the germline V gene (reference sequence). Trimming shortened V by 3 bases and J by 5 bases, and 13 bases separated the two germline ends. The CDR3 protein is CSASRTGVTGELFF. In nucleotides, the CDR3 is TGCAGTGCTAGTAGGACGGGGGTAACCGGGGAGCTGTTTTTT.

Only one count was recorded for this clone. The chain joins TRBV6-5 to TRBJ2-1; 8 positions agree with TRBD1. The CDR3 extends over 13 amino acids. Looked up from germline, CDR1 is MNHEY and CDR2 is SVGAGI. After removal of 4 bases from V and 9 bases from J, the junction contained 5 bases not matched to a gene. CDR3: CASSSTGGSEQFF. DNA for the CDR3: TGTGCCAGCAGTTCCACAGGGGGGAGTGAGCAGTTCTTC.

The V and J genes are TRBV5-4 and TRBJ1-4; 10 nucleotides match TRBD1. The ends lost 4 bases at V and 8 bases at J; junction bases unmatched: 8. CDR1 and CDR2 from the germline V gene are SGHNT and YYREEE (reference sequence). CDR3 size: 15 residues. The CDR3 reads CASSHKGQGQEKLFF. CDR3 bases: TGTGCCAGCAGCCATAAGGGACAGGGGCAAGAAAAACTGTTTTTT.

The V and J genes are TRBV27 and TRBJ2-1; 10 nucleotides line up with TRBD1. V shed 3 bases, J shed 8 bases, and the junction held 7 bases outside the gene matches. The CDR3 runs 15 residues. Germline V gene sequence: CDR1 MNHEY, CDR2 SMNVEV (reference sequence). The chain's CDR3 is CASSFMTGGLDEQFF. CDR3 sequence (DNA): TGTGCCAGCAGTTTTATGACAGGGGGCTTGGATGAGCAGTTCTTC.

CDR3 region: CASSLIGHIYEQYF. The CDR3 DNA follows: TGTGCCAGCAGCTTAATCGGCCATATCTACGAGCAGTACTTC. The V call is TRBV7-2, the J call TRBJ2-7; D not certain. The germline V and J ends were trimmed by 2 bases and 3 bases, with 11 bases remaining between them. The CDR3 is made up of 14 amino acids. Looked up from germline, CDR1 is SGHTA and CDR2 is FQGNSA.